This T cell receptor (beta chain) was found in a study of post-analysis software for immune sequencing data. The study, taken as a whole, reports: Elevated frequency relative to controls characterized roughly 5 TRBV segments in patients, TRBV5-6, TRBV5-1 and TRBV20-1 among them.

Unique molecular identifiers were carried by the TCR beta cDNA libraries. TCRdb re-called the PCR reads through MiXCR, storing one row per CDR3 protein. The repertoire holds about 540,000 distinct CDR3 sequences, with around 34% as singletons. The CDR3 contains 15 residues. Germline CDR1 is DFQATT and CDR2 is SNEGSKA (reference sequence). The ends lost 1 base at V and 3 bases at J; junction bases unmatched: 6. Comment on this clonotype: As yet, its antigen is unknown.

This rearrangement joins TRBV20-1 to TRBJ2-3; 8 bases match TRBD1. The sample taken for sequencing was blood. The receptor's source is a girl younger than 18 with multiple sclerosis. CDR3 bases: TGCAGTGCTAGAGTGACAGGGGAGACTACAGATACGCAGTATTTT. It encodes CSARVTGETTDTQYF.